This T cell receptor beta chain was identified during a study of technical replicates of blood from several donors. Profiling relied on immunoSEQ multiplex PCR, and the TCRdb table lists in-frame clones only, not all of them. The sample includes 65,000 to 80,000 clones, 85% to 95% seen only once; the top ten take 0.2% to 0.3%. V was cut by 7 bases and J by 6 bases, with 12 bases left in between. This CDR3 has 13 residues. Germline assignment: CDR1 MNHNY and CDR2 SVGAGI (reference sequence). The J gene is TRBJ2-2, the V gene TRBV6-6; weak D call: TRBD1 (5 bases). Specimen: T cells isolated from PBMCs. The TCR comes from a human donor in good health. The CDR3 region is CASNRQWAGELFF. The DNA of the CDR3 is TGTGCCAGCAATAGACAGTGGGCCGGGGAGCTGTTTTTT.